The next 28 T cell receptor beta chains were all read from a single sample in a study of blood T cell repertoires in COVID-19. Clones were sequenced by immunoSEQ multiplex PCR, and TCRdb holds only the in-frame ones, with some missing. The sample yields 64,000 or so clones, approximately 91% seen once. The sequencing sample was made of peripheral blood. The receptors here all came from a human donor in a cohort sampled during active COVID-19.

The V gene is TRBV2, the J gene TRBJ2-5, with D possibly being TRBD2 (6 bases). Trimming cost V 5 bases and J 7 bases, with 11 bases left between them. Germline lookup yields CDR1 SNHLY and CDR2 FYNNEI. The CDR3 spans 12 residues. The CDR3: CASSQDYPTQYF. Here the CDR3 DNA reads TGTGCCAGCAGTCAGGACTACCCGACCCAGTACTTC.

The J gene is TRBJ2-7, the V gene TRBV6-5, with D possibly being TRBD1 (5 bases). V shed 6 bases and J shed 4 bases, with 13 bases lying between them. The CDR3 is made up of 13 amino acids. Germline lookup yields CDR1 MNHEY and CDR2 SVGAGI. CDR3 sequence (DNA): TGTGCCAGCAGCCAGGGTTATCCATACGAGCAGTACTTC. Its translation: CASSQGYPYEQYF.

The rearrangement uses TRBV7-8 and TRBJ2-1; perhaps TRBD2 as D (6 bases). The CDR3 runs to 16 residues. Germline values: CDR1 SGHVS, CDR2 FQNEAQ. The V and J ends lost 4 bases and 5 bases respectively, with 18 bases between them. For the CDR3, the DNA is TGTGCCAGCAGCTCTGTCATACGGCCTAGCGACAATGAGCAGTTCTTC. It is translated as CASSSVIRPSDNEQFF.

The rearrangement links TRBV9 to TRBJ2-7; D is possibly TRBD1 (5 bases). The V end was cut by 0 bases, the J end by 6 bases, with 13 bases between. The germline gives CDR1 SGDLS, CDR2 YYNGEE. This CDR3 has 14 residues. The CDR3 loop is CASSVAPGSGEQYF. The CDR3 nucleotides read TGTGCCAGCAGCGTAGCTCCAGGGTCAGGCGAGCAGTACTTC.

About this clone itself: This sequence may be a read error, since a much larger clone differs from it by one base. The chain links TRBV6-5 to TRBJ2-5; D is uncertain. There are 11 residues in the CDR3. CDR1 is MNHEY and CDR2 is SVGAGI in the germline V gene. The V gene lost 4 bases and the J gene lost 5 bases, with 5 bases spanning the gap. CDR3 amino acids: CASSFGETQYF. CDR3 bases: TGTGCCAGCAGTTTCGGGGAGACCCAGTACTTC.

CDR3 loop: CASRLDRVQPQHF. CDR3 DNA sequence: TGTGCCAGTAGGCTGGACAGGGTTCAGCCCCAGCATTTT. J is TRBJ1-5 and V is TRBV19; 8 nucleotides match TRBD1. This CDR3 has 13 residues. Germline V lookup: CDR1 LNHDA, CDR2 SQIVND (reference sequence). Trimming cost V 6 bases and J 6 bases; bases outside gene matches: 4.

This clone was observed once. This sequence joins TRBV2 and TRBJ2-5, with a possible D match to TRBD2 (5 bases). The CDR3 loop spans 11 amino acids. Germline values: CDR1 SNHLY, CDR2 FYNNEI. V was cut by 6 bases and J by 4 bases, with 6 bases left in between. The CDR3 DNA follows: TGTGCCAGCAGGACTACAGAGACCCAGTACTTC. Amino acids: CASRTTETQYF.

CDR3 loop: CASSFRTGGLYNEQFF. The CDR3 coding sequence is TGCGCCAGCAGCTTTAGGACAGGGGGCCTCTACAATGAGCAGTTCTTC. The J gene is TRBJ2-1, the V gene TRBV5-1; 11 bases align to TRBD1. The CDR3 has 16 residues. CDR1 and CDR2 from the germline V gene are SGHRS and YFSETQ. V lost 2 bases, J lost 3 bases, and 4 bases stayed unmatched.

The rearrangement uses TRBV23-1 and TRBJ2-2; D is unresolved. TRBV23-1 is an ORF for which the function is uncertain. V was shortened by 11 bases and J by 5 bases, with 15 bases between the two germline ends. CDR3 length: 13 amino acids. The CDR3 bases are TGCGCCGCGCTCGTGACTCAGACCGGGGAGCTGTTTTTT. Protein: CAALVTQTGELFF.

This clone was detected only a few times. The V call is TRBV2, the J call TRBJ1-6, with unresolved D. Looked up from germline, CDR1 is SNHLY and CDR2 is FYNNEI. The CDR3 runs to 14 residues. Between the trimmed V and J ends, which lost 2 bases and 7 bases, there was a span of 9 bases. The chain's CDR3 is CASSERDSNSPLHF. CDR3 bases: TGTGCCAGCAGTGAACGGGATTCAAATTCACCCCTCCACTTT.

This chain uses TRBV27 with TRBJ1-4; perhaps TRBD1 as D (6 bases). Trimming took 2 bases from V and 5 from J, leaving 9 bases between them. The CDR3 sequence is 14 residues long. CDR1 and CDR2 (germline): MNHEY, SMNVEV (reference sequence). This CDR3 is CASSLGTGNEKLFF. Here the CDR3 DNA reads TGTGCCAGCAGTTTAGGCACAGGGAATGAAAAACTGTTTTTT.

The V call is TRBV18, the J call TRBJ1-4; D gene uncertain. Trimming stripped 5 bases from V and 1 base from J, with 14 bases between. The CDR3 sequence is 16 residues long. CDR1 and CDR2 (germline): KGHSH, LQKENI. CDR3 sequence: CASSLTGSRTNEKLFF. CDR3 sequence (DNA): TGTGCCAGCTCATTAACGGGTTCTCGAACTAATGAAAAACTGTTTTTT.

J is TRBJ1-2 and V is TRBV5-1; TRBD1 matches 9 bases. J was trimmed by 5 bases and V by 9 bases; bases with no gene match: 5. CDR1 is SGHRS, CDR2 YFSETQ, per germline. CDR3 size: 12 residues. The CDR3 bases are TGCGCCACCCGGGACAGGGAGTATGGCTACACCTTC. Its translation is CATRDREYGYTF. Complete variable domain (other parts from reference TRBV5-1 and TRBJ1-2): KAGVTQTPRYLIKTRGQQVTLSCSPISGHRSVSWYQQTPGQGLQFLFEYFSETQRNKGNFPGRFSGRQFSNSRSEMNVSTLELGDSALYLCATRDREYGYTFGSGTRLTVV.

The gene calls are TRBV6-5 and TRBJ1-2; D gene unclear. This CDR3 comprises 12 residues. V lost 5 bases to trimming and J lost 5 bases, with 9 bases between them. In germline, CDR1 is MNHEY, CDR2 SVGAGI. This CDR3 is CASSPYGYGYTF. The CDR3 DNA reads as TGTGCCAGCAGTCCCTACGGGTATGGCTACACCTTC.

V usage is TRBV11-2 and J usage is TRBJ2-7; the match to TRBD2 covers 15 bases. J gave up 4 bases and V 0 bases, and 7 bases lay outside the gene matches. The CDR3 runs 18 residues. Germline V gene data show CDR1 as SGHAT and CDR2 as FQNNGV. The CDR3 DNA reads TGTGCCAGCAGCTTAGATCCGAGAGGACTAGCGGGAGGGTACGAGCAGTACTTC. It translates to CASSLDPRGLAGGYEQYF.

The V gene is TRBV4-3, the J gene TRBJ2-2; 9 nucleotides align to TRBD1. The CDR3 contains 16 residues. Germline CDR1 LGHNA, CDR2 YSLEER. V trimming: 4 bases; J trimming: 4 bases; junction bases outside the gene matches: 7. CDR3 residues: CASSPEGTGSTGELFF. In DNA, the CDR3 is TGCGCCAGCAGCCCAGAGGGGACAGGGAGCACCGGGGAGCTGTTTTTT.

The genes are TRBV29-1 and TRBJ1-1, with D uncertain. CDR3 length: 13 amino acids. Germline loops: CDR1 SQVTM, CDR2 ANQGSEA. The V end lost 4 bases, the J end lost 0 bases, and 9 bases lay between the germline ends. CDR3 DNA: TGCAGCGTTGGAGAGGGAGTGAACACTGAAGCTTTCTTT. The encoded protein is CSVGEGVNTEAFF.

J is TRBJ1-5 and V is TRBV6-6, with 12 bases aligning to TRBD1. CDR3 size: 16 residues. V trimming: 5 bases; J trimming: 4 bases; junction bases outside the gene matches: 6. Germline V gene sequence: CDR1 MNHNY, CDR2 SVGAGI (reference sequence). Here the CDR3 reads CASSHGTGGGNQPQHF. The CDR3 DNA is TGTGCCAGCAGTCATGGGACAGGGGGCGGTAATCAGCCCCAGCATTTT.

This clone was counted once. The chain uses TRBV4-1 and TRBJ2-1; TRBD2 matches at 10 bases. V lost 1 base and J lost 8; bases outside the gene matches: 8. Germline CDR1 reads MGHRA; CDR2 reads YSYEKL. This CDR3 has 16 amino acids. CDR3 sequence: CASSQVPSGSTHEQFF. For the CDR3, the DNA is TGCGCCAGCAGCCAAGTTCCTAGCGGGAGTACGCATGAGCAGTTCTTC.

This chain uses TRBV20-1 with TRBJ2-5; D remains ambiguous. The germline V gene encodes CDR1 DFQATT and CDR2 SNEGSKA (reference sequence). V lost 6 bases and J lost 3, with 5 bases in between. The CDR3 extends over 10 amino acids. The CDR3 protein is CSAKKETQYF. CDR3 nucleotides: TGCAGTGCCAAAAAAGAGACCCAGTACTTC.

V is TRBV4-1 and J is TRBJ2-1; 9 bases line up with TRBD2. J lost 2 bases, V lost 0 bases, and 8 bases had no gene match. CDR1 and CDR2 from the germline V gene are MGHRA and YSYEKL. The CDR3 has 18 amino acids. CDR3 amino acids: CASSQENLAGQTYNEQFF. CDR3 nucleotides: TGCGCCAGCAGCCAAGAAAACCTAGCGGGACAGACCTACAATGAGCAGTTCTTC.

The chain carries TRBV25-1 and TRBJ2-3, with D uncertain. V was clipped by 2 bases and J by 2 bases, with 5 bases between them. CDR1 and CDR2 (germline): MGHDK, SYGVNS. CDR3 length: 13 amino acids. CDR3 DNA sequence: TGTGCCAGCAGTGAACCTCCCACAGATACGCAGTATTTT. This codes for CASSEPPTDTQYF.

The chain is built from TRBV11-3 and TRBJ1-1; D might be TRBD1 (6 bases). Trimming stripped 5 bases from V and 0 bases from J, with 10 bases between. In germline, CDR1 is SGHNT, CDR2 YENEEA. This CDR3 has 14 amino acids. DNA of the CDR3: TGTGCCAGCAGCCGCGGGGGCATGAACACTGAAGCTTTCTTT. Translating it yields CASSRGGMNTEAFF.

In nucleotides, the CDR3 is TGTGCCAGCAGTTACTCTTTCGGGAGCGGGAGTGGTTACGAGCAGTACTTC. This codes for CASSYSFGSGSGYEQYF. This chain links TRBV6-2 or TRBV6-3 with TRBJ2-7; 8 bases match TRBD2. CDR1 is MNHEY and CDR2 is SVGEGT in the germline V gene. CDR3 size: 17 residues. J gave up 4 bases and V 0 bases, and 11 bases lay outside the gene matches.

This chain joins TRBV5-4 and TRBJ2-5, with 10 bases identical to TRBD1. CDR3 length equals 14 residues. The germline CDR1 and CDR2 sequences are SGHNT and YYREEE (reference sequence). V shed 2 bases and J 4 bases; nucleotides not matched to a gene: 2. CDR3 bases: TGTGCCAGCAGCTTAGGACAGGGGGGAGAGACCCAGTACTTC. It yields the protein CASSLGQGGETQYF.

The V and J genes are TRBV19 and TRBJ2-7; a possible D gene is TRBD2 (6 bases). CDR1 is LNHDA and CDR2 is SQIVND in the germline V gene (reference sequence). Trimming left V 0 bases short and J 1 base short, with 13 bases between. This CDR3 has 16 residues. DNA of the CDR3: TGTGCCAGTAGTATAGAGCCCGGGACTGATTCCTACGAGCAGTACTTC. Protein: CASSIEPGTDSYEQYF.

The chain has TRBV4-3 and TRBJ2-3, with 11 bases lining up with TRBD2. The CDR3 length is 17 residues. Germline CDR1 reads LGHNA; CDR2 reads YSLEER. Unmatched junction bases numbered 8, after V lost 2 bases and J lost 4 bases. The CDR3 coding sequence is TGCGCCAGCAGCCAATCCGCTAGCGGGAGGTCACCAGATACGCAGTATTTT. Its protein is CASSQSASGRSPDTQYF.

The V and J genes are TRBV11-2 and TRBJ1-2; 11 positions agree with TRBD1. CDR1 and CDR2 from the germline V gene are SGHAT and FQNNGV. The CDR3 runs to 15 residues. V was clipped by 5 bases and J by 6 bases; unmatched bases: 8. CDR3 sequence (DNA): TGTGCCAGCAGCCAGCGGGACAGGGGGAGCAATGGCTACACCTTC. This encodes CASSQRDRGSNGYTF. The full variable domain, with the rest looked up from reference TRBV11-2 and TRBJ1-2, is EAGVAQSPRYKIIEKRQSVAFWCNPISGHATLYWYQQILGQGPKLLIQFQNNGVVDDSQLPKDRFSAERLKGVDSTLKIQPAKLEDSAVYLCASSQRDRGSNGYTFGSGTRLTVV.